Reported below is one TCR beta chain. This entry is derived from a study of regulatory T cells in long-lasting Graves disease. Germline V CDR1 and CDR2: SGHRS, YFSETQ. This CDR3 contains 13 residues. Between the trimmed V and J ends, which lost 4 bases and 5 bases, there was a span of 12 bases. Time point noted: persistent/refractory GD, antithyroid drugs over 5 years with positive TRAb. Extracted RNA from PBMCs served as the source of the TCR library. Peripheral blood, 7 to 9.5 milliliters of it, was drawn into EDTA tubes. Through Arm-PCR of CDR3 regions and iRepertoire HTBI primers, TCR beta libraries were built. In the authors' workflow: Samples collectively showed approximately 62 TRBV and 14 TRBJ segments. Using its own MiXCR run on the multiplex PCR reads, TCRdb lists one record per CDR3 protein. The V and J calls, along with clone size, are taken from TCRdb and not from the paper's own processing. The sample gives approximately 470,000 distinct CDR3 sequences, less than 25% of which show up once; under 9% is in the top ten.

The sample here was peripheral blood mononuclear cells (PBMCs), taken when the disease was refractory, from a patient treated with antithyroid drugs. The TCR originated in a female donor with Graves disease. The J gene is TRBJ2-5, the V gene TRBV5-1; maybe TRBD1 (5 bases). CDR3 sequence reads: CASSRAGQETQYF. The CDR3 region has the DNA TGCGCCAGCAGCAGGGCAGGGCAGGAGACCCAGTACTTC.